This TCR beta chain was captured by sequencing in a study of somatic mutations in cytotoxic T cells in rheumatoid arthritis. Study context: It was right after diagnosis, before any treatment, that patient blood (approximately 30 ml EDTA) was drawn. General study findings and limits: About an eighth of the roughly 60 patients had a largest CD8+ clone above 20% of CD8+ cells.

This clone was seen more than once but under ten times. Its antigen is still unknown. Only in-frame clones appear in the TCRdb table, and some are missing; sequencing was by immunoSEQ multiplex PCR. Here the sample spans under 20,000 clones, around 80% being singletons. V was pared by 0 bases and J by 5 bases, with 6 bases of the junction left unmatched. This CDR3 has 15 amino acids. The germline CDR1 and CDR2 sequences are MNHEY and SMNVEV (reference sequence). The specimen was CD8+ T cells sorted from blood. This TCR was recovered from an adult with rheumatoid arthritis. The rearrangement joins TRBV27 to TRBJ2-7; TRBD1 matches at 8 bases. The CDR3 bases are TGTGCCAGCAGTTTATCGGGGCAGGGGGCGAACGAGCAGTACTTC. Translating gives CASSLSGQGANEQYF.